The 10 T cell receptor beta chains below were found in one sample sequenced in a study of metastatic and nonmetastatic thyroid tumors. All patients were untreated before thyroid surgery. TCRdb re-clonotyped the PCR reads via MiXCR. Here the sample spans 6,000 to 8,500 clones, roughly 3% being singletons. The specimen was tumor tissue. These receptors were obtained from a female donor with papillary thyroid cancer or a benign thyroid nodule (not recorded which). Some clones in this sample may be carry-over from other donors' samples.

This clone was observed at least ten times. V usage is TRBV7-2 and J usage is TRBJ2-5; D is unclear. Germline V lookup: CDR1 SGHTA, CDR2 FQGNSA. The CDR3 is 11 residues long. V dropped 5 bases and J dropped 1 base, with 2 bases sitting between them. Here the CDR3 DNA reads TGTGCCAGCAGCCTCCAAGAGACCCAGTACTTC. Residues: CASSLQETQYF.

This clone has a handful of counts. A clone one base away is much larger, so this may be a read error. The chain carries TRBV24-1 and TRBJ2-3; unclear D gene. From germline, CDR1 is KGHDR and CDR2 SFDVKD. The CDR3 has 17 amino acids. CDR3 nucleotides: TGTGCCACCAGCGATTCGTTGGTGGGAAGTGGCGCAGATACGCAGTATTTT. This sequence encodes CATSDSLVGSGADTQYF.

This clone is medium-sized within its sample. The chain links TRBV6-1 to TRBJ2-1; no clear D. The CDR3 is made up of 15 amino acids. Trimming stripped 5 bases from V and 4 bases from J, with 15 bases between. Germline CDR1 reads MNHNS; CDR2 reads SASEGT. Written as DNA, the CDR3 is TGTGCCAGCAGTTCGAGTCCGCCTAATTACAATGAGCAGTTCTTC. Protein: CASSSSPPNYNEQFF.

This clone is judged medium-sized. The genes are TRBV4-2 and TRBJ2-2, with D hard to call. Germline lookup yields CDR1 LGHNA and CDR2 YNFKEQ. Trimming removed 0 bases at V and 5 bases at J, with 7 bases between. The CDR3 consists of 14 residues. CDR3 nucleotides: TGTGCCAGCAGCCAAGATCGACGGACCGGGGAGCTGTTTTTT. Translation gives CASSQDRRTGELFF.

This clone qualifies as medium-sized. The rearrangement joins TRBV6-1 to TRBJ1-6; no definite D call. The CDR3 consists of 15 residues. The germline V gene has CDR1 MNHNS and CDR2 SASEGT. Trimming cost V 5 bases and J 4 bases, with 12 bases left between them. CDR3 residues: CASSLAVRYNSPLHF. CDR3 nucleotide sequence: TGTGCCAGCAGTTTGGCGGTGAGATATAATTCACCCCTCCACTTT.

This clone occurred many times. This chain links TRBV12-3 or TRBV12-4 with TRBJ1-4; 9 bases agree with TRBD1. The length of the CDR3 is 17 residues. Trimming at V came to 6 bases and at J to 0 bases, leaving 8 bases not matched to a gene. The DNA of the CDR3 is TGTGCCAGCAGGCCCTCGGGACAGGGCTCAACTAATGAAAAACTGTTTTTT. Its translation is CASRPSGQGSTNEKLFF.

Worth noting for this clone: Without the conserved terminal phenylalanine or tryptophan, this CDR3 likely stems from a read error. It is unclear where the CDR3 begins or ends on the DNA, so no DNA is shown, and the CDR3 is as TCRdb lists it. The chain employs TRBV24-1 and TRBJ1-5. From its first to its last residue, the CDR3 has 8 amino acids. Germline V gene data show CDR1 as KGHDR and CDR2 as SFDVKD. CDR3 loop: CASITLWS.

This clone is medium-sized (0.01 to 0.1%) within its sample. The chain is built from TRBV5-1 and TRBJ2-7; 12 bases are a match to TRBD2. Germline assignment: CDR1 SGHRS and CDR2 YFSETQ. The CDR3 has 15 amino acids. The trim removed 4 bases at V and 2 bases at J, leaving 4 bases unmatched. For the CDR3, the DNA is TGCGCCAGCAGCGGGCTAGCGGGAGGGGCCTACGAGCAGTACTTC. This encodes CASSGLAGGAYEQYF.

Within the sample, this clone is medium-sized. This sequence joins TRBV12-3 or TRBV12-4 and TRBJ1-3; 7 nucleotides agree with TRBD1. The CDR3 has 16 residues. Unmatched junction bases numbered 9, after V lost 7 bases and J lost 0 bases. Written as DNA, the CDR3 is TGTGCCAGCACCAACAGGGGTATGGACTCTGGAAACACCATATATTTT. Translated: CASTNRGMDSGNTIYF.

This clone appeared many times. The CDR3 DNA reads TGCGCCAGCAGCTTGGAGGGGACTTTCTCCTACGAGCAGTACTTC. Translated: CASSLEGTFSYEQYF. The chain links TRBV5-1 to TRBJ2-7, with D tentatively TRBD2 (6 bases). Germline V gene data show CDR1 as SGHRS and CDR2 as YFSETQ. CDR3 length: 15 amino acids. The V gene lost 0 bases and the J gene lost 0 bases, with 10 bases spanning the gap.